The 21 T cell receptor beta chains presented below share a single source sample, sequenced in a study of cytomegalovirus exposure and HLA in healthy donors. The study ran its PCR with 60 Vbeta and 13 Jbeta primers. Using immunoSEQ multiplex PCR, the repertoire was profiled, and TCRdb retains in-frame clones only, with some absent. The sample has about 140,000 clones, roughly two thirds seen once. Sequenced sample: PBMCs. The receptors come from a human donor in good health.

This rearrangement joins TRBV19 to TRBJ1-1; D gene uncertain. Trimming removed 4 bases from V and 2 bases from J, with 14 bases in between. The CDR3 contains 15 residues. Germline V CDR1 and CDR2: LNHDA, SQIVND (reference sequence). CDR3 sequence reads: CASSTYSVGNTEAFF. The CDR3 DNA reads as TGTGCCAGTAGTACATATTCGGTTGGTAACACTGAAGCTTTCTTT.

The chain combines TRBV29-1 with TRBJ1-2; no definite D call. Trimming stripped 4 bases from V and 3 bases from J, with 21 bases between. The length of the CDR3 is 16 residues. In germline, CDR1 is SQVTM, CDR2 ANQGSEA. CDR3 residues: CSVVLGLSAIYYGYTF. The CDR3, as DNA: TGCAGCGTTGTTTTGGGCTTGTCAGCTATTTACTATGGCTACACCTTC.

The genes are TRBV7-9 and TRBJ1-6, with D maybe TRBD1 (5 bases). The CDR3 consists of 14 residues. The germline CDR1 and CDR2 sequences are SEHNR and FQNEAQ (reference sequence). V dropped 4 bases and J dropped 10 bases, with 14 bases sitting between them. The CDR3, as DNA: TGTGCCAGCAGCTCCCCCGGGGGGGGGTCACCCCTCCACTTT. Residues: CASSSPGGGSPLHF.

The rearrangement uses TRBV11-2 and TRBJ2-7, with 7 bases matching TRBD1. Unmatched junction bases numbered 4, after V lost 1 base and J lost 4 bases. Germline CDR1 reads SGHAT; CDR2 reads FQNNGV. The CDR3 is 14 residues long. CDR3 protein: CASSLVGRGYEQYF. CDR3 sequence (DNA): TGTGCCAGCAGCTTAGTCGGCAGGGGGTACGAGCAGTACTTC.

This chain uses TRBV13 with TRBJ1-5; D uncertain. The germline CDR1 and CDR2 sequences are PRHDT and FYEKMQ (reference sequence). The length of the CDR3 is 14 residues. Trimming removed 5 bases at V and 7 bases at J, with 15 bases between. The CDR3 bases are TGTGCCAGCAGCCGGCGATCCTCGGGGCAGCCCCAGCATTTT. Translation: CASSRRSSGQPQHF.

This chain uses TRBV28 with TRBJ1-1; D call uncertain. The V gene's germline CDR1 is MDHEN and CDR2 SYDVKM. The CDR3 is made up of 12 amino acids. V lost 10 bases, J lost 1 base, and 10 bases lay in between. The CDR3 bases are TGTGCCACGGGGTTGGCGAACACTGAAGCTTTCTTT. Translating it yields CATGLANTEAFF. Full variable domain (remainder filled in from reference TRBV28 and TRBJ1-1): DVKVTQSSRYLVKRTGEKVFLECVQDMDHENMFWYRQDPGLGLRLIYFSYDVKMKEKGDIPEGYSVSREKKERFSLILESASTNQTSMYLCATGLANTEAFFGQGTRLTVV.

CDR3 region: CASSDSVRGTGELFF. CDR3 in DNA: TGTGCCAGCAGTGACTCGGTCAGGGGAACCGGGGAGCTGTTTTTT. The V gene is TRBV6-4, the J gene TRBJ2-2; possibly TRBD1 for D (6 bases). The CDR3 runs to 15 residues. Germline loops: CDR1 MRHNA, CDR2 SNTAGT. V lost 0 bases to trimming and J lost 5 bases, with 10 bases between them.

V usage is TRBV6-4 and J usage is TRBJ2-2, with TRBD2 matching 10 bases. The CDR3 sequence is 15 residues long. CDR1 and CDR2 (germline): MRHNA, SNTAGT. J was trimmed by 3 bases and V by 7 bases; bases with no gene match: 5. Here the CDR3 DNA reads TGTGCCAGCAAAAGACTAGCGGGTGACACCGGGGAGCTGTTTTTT. It translates to CASKRLAGDTGELFF.

J is TRBJ1-2 and V is TRBV6-6, with D perhaps matching TRBD1 (5 bases). V was trimmed by 0 bases and J by 8 bases, leaving 13 bases between them. CDR1 and CDR2 (germline): MNHNY, SVGAGI (reference sequence). The CDR3 is made up of 14 amino acids. The CDR3 DNA follows: TGTGCCAGCAGTTACTCGACTGGGGCTTGGGGCTACACCTTC. This sequence encodes CASSYSTGAWGYTF.

The V and J genes are TRBV27 and TRBJ2-3; TRBD2 aligns across 8 bases. Germline CDR1 is MNHEY and CDR2 is SMNVEV (reference sequence). There are 15 residues in the CDR3. Unmatched junction bases numbered 2, after V lost 0 bases and J lost 3 bases. For the CDR3, the DNA is TGTGCCAGCAGTTTATCACGGGGGGGAACAGATACGCAGTATTTT. This sequence encodes CASSLSRGGTDTQYF.

V usage is TRBV5-4 and J usage is TRBJ2-7, with D possibly being TRBD2 (6 bases). The germline V gene encodes CDR1 SGHNT and CDR2 YYREEE (reference sequence). This CDR3 contains 15 residues. V was pared by 4 bases and J by 4 bases, with 18 bases between. The CDR3 nucleotides read TGTGCCAGCAGCATTACCCCCGGGACTCAATACGAGCAGTACTTC. As protein: CASSITPGTQYEQYF.

This chain connects TRBV9 to TRBJ2-2, with no clear D. CDR1 is SGDLS, CDR2 YYNGEE, per germline. Trimming removed 4 bases at V and 5 bases at J, with 3 bases between. The CDR3 is made up of 11 amino acids. CDR3: CASSRTGELFF. The DNA for the CDR3 is TGTGCCAGCAGCCGTACCGGGGAGCTGTTTTTT.

This sequence joins TRBV5-1 and TRBJ2-5; 9 bases map to TRBD1. The CDR3 sequence is 14 residues long. Trimming took 0 bases from V and 11 from J; bases not matched to a gene: 8. CDR1 and CDR2 (germline): SGHRS, YFSETQ. The CDR3 DNA follows: TGCGCCAGCAGCTTGGGGGACAGGGTAGGAGAGCAGTACTTC. Its protein is CASSLGDRVGEQYF.

For the CDR3, the DNA is TGTGCCAGCAGCTTAATGGTCGGGACAGTCCCTGATACGCAGTATTTT. It encodes CASSLMVGTVPDTQYF. V usage is TRBV7-6 and J usage is TRBJ2-3, with 7 bases fitting TRBD1. The CDR3 is 16 amino acids. From germline, CDR1 is SGHVS and CDR2 FNYEAQ. V trimming: 2 bases; J trimming: 6 bases; junction bases outside the gene matches: 11.

About this clone: At one of its ends the junction is not consistent with the germline gene, which may arise from a read error. The V gene is TRBV27, the J gene TRBJ2-5; D is undetermined. CDR1 is MNHEY and CDR2 is SMNVEV in the germline V gene (reference sequence). This CDR3 has 12 residues. CDR3 DNA: TGTGCCAGCAGTTTCCCCCAAAAGACCCAGTACTTC. It translates to CASSFPQKTQYF.

Of note for this clone: Lacking the conserved final phenylalanine or tryptophan, this CDR3 likely reflects a read error. The DNA is left out, because the CDR3 cannot be placed on it with certainty; the CDR3 is given as TCRdb lists it. The chain employs TRBV21-1 and TRBJ1-1. TRBV21-1 is tagged as a pseudogene. The length of the CDR3 is 10 amino acids, counting both ends. CDR3 loop: CASSNRGSAG.

The chain carries TRBV2 and TRBJ1-5; D is uncertain. The germline V gene encodes CDR1 SNHLY and CDR2 FYNNEI. This CDR3 spans 15 amino acids. Trimming cost V 6 bases and J 4 bases, with 16 bases left between them. CDR3 residues: CASSRLRAENQPQHF. The CDR3 DNA reads TGTGCCAGCAGCCGCTTGAGGGCCGAAAATCAGCCCCAGCATTTT.

V usage is TRBV5-1 and J usage is TRBJ2-3; the D gene is possibly TRBD2 (5 bases). V dropped 0 bases and J dropped 3 bases, with 8 bases sitting between them. In germline, CDR1 is SGHRS, CDR2 YFSETQ. The CDR3 spans 14 residues. CDR3 sequence (DNA): TGCGCCAGCAGCTTGGTTGCGGGTACAGATACGCAGTATTTT. As protein: CASSLVAGTDTQYF.

This CDR3 is CASSQSPGQETQYF. DNA of the CDR3: TGTGCCAGCAGCCAATCCCCGGGGCAAGAGACCCAGTACTTC. V usage is TRBV7-9 and J usage is TRBJ2-5; D is possibly TRBD2 (5 bases). Trimming removed 5 bases at V and 2 bases at J, with 12 bases between. Looked up from germline, CDR1 is SEHNR and CDR2 is FQNEAQ (reference sequence). This CDR3 has 14 amino acids.

The CDR3 nucleotides read TGTGCCAGCAGTGCGCCGGGAGGCTCGTCAGAGACCCAGTACTTC. It specifies CASSAPGGSSETQYF. This chain connects TRBV6-1 to TRBJ2-5; 7 bases line up with TRBD2. The CDR3 runs 15 residues. Germline V CDR1 and CDR2: MNHNS, SASEGT. V lost 4 bases, J lost 4 bases, and 9 bases stayed unmatched.

This clone was detected a few times. The V call is TRBV27, the J call TRBJ1-5; 8 bases are a match to TRBD1. V lost 4 bases, J lost 6 bases, and 8 bases stayed unmatched. The CDR3 consists of 15 residues. The germline V gene encodes CDR1 MNHEY and CDR2 SMNVEV (reference sequence). In DNA form, the CDR3 reads TGTGCCAGCAGTTGGTCCGGACAGGGAGGTCAGCCCCAGCATTTT. Translation: CASSWSGQGGQPQHF.